The rows below give T cell receptor beta chains drawn from one sample of a study of regulatory T cells in long-lasting Graves disease. MiXCR, applied by TCRdb to the multiplex PCR reads, yields one record per CDR3 protein. The sample shows about 560,000 distinct CDR3 sequences, 16% of them seen only once. This sample also belongs to another study, concerning T cells in Graves' hyperthyroidism and ophthalmopathy.

The specimen was peripheral blood mononuclear cells (PBMCs), collected at new diagnosis, from a patient treated with antithyroid drugs. The receptors derive from a man between 18 and 29 years old with Graves disease. The CDR3 runs from the conserved cysteine through the conserved F or W. D genes are given only for firm matches. Only part of the rows carry a size: once, few, many, or a class if the clone is expanded.

d_gene	v_gene	abundance	j_gene	len	CDR3nt	CDR3aa
NA	TRBV27	NA	TRBJ1-3	15	TGTGCCGGCAGGAATGGCGGCCACTCTGGAAACACCATATATTTT	CAGRNGGHSGNTIYF
NA	TRBV10-3	NA	TRBJ2-7	15	TGTGCCATCAGTGAAACCGGGACTCAAGGGGGCGAGCAGTACTTC	CAISETGTQGGEQYF
NA	TRBV10-3	many	TRBJ1-1	15	TGTGCCATCAGTGAGTCGCAGTTCCGGACAGCAGTAGCTTTCTTT	CAISESQFRTAVAFF
NA	TRBV18	many	TRBJ2-1	13	TGTGCCAGCAGCCCAACTAGGGACAATGAGCAGTTCTTC	CASSPTRDNEQFF
TRBD2	TRBV12-3/TRBV12-4	many	TRBJ2-7	15	TGTGCCAGCAGTTTCCGGCTAGCGGGTTCCTACGAGCAGTACTTC	CASSFRLAGSYEQYF
NA	TRBV20-1	few	TRBJ1-2	11	TGCAGTGCTCGGACTTTCTATGGCTACACCTTC	CSARTFYGYTF
NA	TRBV12-3/TRBV12-4	many	TRBJ2-7	17	TGTGCCAGCAGTGGGGATTTTGGAGCGGCCAGATCCTACGAGCAGTACTTC	CASSGDFGAARSYEQYF
NA	TRBV12-3/TRBV12-4	few	TRBJ1-2	13	TGTGCCAGCAGCCTTGGGCCCGTTAAGGGCTACACCTTC	CASSLGPVKGYTF
NA	TRBV7-9	few	TRBJ1-3	14	TGTGCCAGCAGCTCGCGGGACAATGGAAACACCATATATTTT	CASSSRDNGNTIYF
NA	TRBV6-1	NA	TRBJ2-7	14	TGTGCCAGCAAACTGCCGGGACTCCGAAGGTGGCCGTACTTC	CASKLPGLRRWPYF
NA	TRBV13	many	TRBJ1-3	16	TGTGCCAGCAGCCGTTTACAAGCCGTGGCCGGAAACACCATATATTTT	CASSRLQAVAGNTIYF
TRBD1	TRBV28	NA	TRBJ2-7	15	TGTGCCAGCAGTCCCTCGGACAGGGCCTCCGAGGAGCAGTACTTC	CASSPSDRASEEQYF
NA	TRBV4-2	few	TRBJ1-3	14	TGTGCCAGCAGCCAAGCCTCGGCGGGAAACACCATATATTTT	CASSQASAGNTIYF
NA	TRBV7-2	many	TRBJ2-6	17	TGTGCCAGCAGCTTAGCGTCCAGGCAGCCTGGGGCCAACGTCCTGACTTTC	CASSLASRQPGANVLTF
TRBD2	TRBV6-2/TRBV6-3	NA	TRBJ2-7	15	TGTGCCAGCAGTTGGGCGACTAGCGGAAACTACGAGCAGTACTTC	CASSWATSGNYEQYF
NA	TRBV3-1	many	TRBJ2-5	12	TGTGCCAGCAGCCAACGTTGGGAGACCCAGTACTTC	CASSQRWETQYF
NA	TRBV11-2	many	TRBJ2-3	11	TGTGCCATCGTTATTACGGCTACGCAGTATTTT	CAIVITATQYF
NA	TRBV20-1	many	TRBJ1-2	12	TGCAGTGCTAGAGTCCAGTCTGGAGGCTACACCTTC	CSARVQSGGYTF
NA	TRBV20-1	many	TRBJ2-7	13	TGCAGTGCTAGAGAGAGGGGATCCTACGAGCAGTACTTC	CSARERGSYEQYF